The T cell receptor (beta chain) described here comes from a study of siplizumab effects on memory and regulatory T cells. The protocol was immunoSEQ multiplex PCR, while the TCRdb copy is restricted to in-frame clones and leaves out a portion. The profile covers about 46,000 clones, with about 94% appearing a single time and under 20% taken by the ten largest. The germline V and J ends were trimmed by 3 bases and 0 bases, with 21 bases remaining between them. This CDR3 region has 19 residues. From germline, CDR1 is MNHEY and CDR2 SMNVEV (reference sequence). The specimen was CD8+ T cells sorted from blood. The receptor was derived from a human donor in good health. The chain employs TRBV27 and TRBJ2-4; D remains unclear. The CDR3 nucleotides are TGTGCCAGCAGTTTTTCGGAGACCCCAAGACCTTTAGCCAAAAACATTCAGTACTTC. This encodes CASSFSETPRPLAKNIQYF.